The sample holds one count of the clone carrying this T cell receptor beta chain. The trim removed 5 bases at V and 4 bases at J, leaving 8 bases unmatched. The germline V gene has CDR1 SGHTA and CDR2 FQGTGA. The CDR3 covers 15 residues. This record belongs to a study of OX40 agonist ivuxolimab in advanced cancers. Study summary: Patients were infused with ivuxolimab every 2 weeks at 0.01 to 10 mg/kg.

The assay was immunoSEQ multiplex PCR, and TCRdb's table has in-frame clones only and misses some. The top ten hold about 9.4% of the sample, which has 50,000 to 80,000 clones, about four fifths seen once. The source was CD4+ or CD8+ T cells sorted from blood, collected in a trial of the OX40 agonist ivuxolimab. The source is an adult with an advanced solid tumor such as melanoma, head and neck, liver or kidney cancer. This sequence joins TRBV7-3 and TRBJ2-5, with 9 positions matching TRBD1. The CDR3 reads CASSRRTGEGETQYF. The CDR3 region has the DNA TGTGCCAGCAGCCGAAGGACAGGGGAGGGAGAGACCCAGTACTTC.